Listed below are T cell receptor beta chains from one sample, sequenced in a study of T cells in Graves' hyperthyroidism and ophthalmopathy. TCRdb re-analysed the multiplex PCR reads in MiXCR, keeping a single row per CDR3 protein. In the table there are around 800,000 distinct CDR3 sequences, 38% of which are singletons. The sample comprised blood. The receptors come from a man between 18 and 35 years old with Graves' hyperthyroidism. The CDR3 runs from the conserved cysteine through the conserved F or W. The D gene is left open where the match is weak. Not all rows give a size; the values are once, few, many and, for expanded clones, a class.

J | D | V | size | CDR3 | DNA
TRBJ2-5 | NA | TRBV7-2 | NA | CASLGGDLQETQYF | TGTGCCAGCCTTGGAGGGGACTTACAAGAGACCCAGTACTTC
TRBJ1-1 | TRBD1 | TRBV7-6 | many | CASSKTGVNTEAFF | TGTGCCAGCAGCAAGACAGGGGTAAACACTGAAGCTTTCTTT
TRBJ2-5 | TRBD2 | TRBV12-3/TRBV12-4 | NA | CASRVGTSGVQETQYF | TGTGCCAGCAGGGTTGGGACTAGCGGGGTACAAGAGACCCAGTACTTC
TRBJ1-2 | TRBD1 | TRBV9 | few | CASSVAQGSRLGTGGEDGYTF | TGTGCCAGCAGCGTAGCCCAAGGGTCACGCCTCGGAACAGGGGGCGAGGATGGCTACACCTTC
TRBJ2-5 | TRBD2 | TRBV7-6 | many | CASSFGGGDQETQYF | TGTGCCAGCAGCTTCGGCGGGGGGGATCAAGAGACCCAGTACTTC
TRBJ1-3 | NA | TRBV20-1 | NA | CSAREVGLSGNTIYF | TGCAGTGCTAGAGAGGTGGGACTCTCTGGAAACACCATATATTTT
TRBJ1-1 | NA | TRBV29-1 | few | CSVEDLPSLMANTEAFF | TGCAGCGTTGAAGATCTCCCCAGTCTAATGGCGAACACTGAAGCTTTCTTT
TRBJ1-2 | NA | TRBV15 | NA | CATSEDRFYGYTF | TGTGCCACCAGCGAAGACAGGTTCTATGGCTACACCTTC
TRBJ2-7 | TRBD1 | TRBV25-1 | NA | CASSGDRAGEQYF | TGTGCCAGCAGTGGGGACAGGGCCGGAGAGCAGTACTTC
TRBJ1-3 | TRBD1 | TRBV7-2 | NA | CASSPTGTGDTIYF | TGTGCCAGCAGCCCGACAGGGACAGGAGACACCATATATTTT
TRBJ1-2 | NA | TRBV19 | NA | CASLGLWNYGYTF | TGTGCCAGTCTTGGGCTGTGGAACTATGGCTACACCTTC
TRBJ1-2 | NA | TRBV11-2 | NA | CASSPRGETYGYTF | TGTGCCAGCAGCCCTAGGGGGGAAACCTATGGCTACACCTTC
TRBJ2-2 | NA | TRBV5-6 | few | CASSASRGIELFF | TGTGCCAGCAGCGCATCCCGGGGGATTGAGCTGTTTTTT
TRBJ2-2 | TRBD1 | TRBV7-8 | NA | CASSPPGGSLNTGELFF | TGTGCCAGCAGCCCGCCAGGGGGTTCCTTGAACACCGGGGAGCTGTTTTTT
TRBJ1-2 | NA | TRBV9 | once | CASSVAGVAVGFHGYTF | TGTGCCAGCAGCGTAGCGGGGGTTGCGGTGGGGTTCCATGGCTACACCTTC
TRBJ1-6 | NA | TRBV7-8 | many | CASTSKAAETNSPLHF | TGTGCCAGCACCTCGAAGGCGGCAGAGACCAATTCACCCCTCCACTTT
TRBJ1-1 | NA | TRBV29-1 | NA | CSVGDRTYGQMNTEAFF | TGCAGCGTGGGTGACAGGACCTACGGACAAATGAACACTGAAGCTTTCTTT
TRBJ2-7 | TRBD1 | TRBV10-3 | many | CAISPRDSSYEQYF | TGTGCCATCTCCCCCCGGGACAGCTCCTACGAGCAGTACTTC
TRBJ2-7 | TRBD1 | TRBV7-9 | many | CASSLGDRDPYEQYF | TGTGCCAGCAGCTTAGGAGACAGGGATCCCTACGAGCAGTACTTC
TRBJ2-7 | NA | TRBV7-9 | few | CASSLYTGSSYEQYF | TGTGCCAGCAGCTTATACACAGGGAGCTCCTACGAGCAGTACTTC